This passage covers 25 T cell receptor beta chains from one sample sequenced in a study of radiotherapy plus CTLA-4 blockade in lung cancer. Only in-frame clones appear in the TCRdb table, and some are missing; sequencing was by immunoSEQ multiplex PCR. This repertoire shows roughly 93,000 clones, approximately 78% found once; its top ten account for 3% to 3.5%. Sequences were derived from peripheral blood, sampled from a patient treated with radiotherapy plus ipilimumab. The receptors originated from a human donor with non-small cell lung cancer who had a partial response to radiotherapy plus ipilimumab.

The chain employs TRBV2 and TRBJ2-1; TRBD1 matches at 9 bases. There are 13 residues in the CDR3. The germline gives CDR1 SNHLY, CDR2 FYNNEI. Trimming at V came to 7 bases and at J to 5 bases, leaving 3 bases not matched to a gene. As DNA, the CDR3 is TGTGCCAGCACCCGGGACAGGGACAATGAGCAGTTCTTC. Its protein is CASTRDRDNEQFF.

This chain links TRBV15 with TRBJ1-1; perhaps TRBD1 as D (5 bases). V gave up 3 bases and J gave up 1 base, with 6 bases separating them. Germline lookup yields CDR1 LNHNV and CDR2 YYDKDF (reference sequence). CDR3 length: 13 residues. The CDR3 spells CATSRGGNTEAFF. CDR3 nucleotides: TGTGCCACCAGCAGGGGGGGGAACACTGAAGCTTTCTTT. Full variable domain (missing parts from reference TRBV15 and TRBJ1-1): DAMVIQNPRYQVTQFGKPVTLSCSQTLNHNVMYWYQQKSSQAPKLLFHYYDKDFNNEADTPDNFQSRRPNTSFCFLDIRSPGLGDTAMYLCATSRGGNTEAFFGQGTRLTVV.

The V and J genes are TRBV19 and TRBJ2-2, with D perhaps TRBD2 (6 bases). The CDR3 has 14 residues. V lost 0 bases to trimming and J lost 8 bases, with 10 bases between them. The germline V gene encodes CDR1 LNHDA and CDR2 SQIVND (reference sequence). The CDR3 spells CASSIERGLGELFF. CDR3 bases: TGTGCCAGTAGTATAGAGCGGGGTTTGGGGGAGCTGTTTTTT.

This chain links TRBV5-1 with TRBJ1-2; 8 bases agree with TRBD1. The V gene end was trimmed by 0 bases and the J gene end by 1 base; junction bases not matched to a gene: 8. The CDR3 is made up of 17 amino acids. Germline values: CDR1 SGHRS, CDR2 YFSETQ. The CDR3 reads CASSLGSRTGGNYGYTF. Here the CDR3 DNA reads TGCGCCAGCAGCTTGGGTTCGAGAACAGGGGGTAACTATGGCTACACCTTC.

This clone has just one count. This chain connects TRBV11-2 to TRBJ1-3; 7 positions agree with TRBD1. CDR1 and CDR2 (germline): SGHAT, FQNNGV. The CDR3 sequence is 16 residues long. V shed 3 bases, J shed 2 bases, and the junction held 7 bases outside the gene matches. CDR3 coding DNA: TGTGCCAGCAGCTTCACTTCGACAGGGACTGGAAACACCATATATTTT. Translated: CASSFTSTGTGNTIYF.

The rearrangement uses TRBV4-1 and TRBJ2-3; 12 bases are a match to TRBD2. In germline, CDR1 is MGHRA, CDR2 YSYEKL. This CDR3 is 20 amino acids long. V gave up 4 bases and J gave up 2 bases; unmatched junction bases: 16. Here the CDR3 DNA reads TGCGCCAGCAGCCCCCAGGGACTAGCGGGTCCTCGGCCCCCCACAGATACGCAGTATTTT. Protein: CASSPQGLAGPRPPTDTQYF.

CDR3 in amino acids: CSVWTSGRVVDTQYF. The CDR3 DNA is TGCAGCGTTTGGACTAGCGGGAGAGTAGTGGATACGCAGTATTTT. The chain links TRBV29-1 to TRBJ2-3; 13 bases fit TRBD2. The CDR3 extends over 15 amino acids. V shed 5 bases, J shed 6 bases, and the junction held 8 bases outside the gene matches. Germline-derived CDR1 and CDR2 are SQVTM and ANQGSEA.

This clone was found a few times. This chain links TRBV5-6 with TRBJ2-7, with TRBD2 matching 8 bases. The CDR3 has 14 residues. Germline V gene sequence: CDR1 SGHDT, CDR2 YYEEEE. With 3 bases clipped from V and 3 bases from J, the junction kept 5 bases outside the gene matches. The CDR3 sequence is CASSSASGFYEQYF. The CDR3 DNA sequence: TGTGCCAGCAGCTCGGCTAGCGGGTTCTACGAGCAGTACTTC.

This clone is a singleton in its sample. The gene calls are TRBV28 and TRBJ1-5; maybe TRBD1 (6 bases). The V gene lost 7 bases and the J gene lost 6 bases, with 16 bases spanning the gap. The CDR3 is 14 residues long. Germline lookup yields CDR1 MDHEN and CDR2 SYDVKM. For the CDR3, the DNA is TGTGCCAGCATCCCGACAGGACCAAGTCAGCCCCAGCATTTT. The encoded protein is CASIPTGPSQPQHF.

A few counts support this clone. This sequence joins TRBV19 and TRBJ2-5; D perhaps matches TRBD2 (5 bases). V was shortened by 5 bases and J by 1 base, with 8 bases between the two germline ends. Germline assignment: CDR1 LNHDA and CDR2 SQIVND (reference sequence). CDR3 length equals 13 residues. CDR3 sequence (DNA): TGTGCCAGTAGTCTAAGCGGCCAAGAGACCCAGTACTTC. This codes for CASSLSGQETQYF.

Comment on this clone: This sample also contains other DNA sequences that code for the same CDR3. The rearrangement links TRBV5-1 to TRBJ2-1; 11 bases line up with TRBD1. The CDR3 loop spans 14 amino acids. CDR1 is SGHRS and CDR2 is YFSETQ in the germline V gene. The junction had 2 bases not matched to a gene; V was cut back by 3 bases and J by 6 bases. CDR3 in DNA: TGCGCCAGCAGCTGGGGGACAGGGGGCAATGAGCAGTTCTTC. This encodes CASSWGTGGNEQFF.

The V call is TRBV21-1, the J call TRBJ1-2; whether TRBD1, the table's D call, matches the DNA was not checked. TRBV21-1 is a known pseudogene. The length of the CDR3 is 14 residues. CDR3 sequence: CASITGQNIYGYTF. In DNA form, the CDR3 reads TGTGCCAGCATCACGGGACAAAACATCTATGGCTACACCTTC.

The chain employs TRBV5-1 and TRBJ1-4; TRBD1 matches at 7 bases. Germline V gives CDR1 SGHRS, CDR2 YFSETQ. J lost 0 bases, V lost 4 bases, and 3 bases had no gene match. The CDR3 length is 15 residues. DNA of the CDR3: TGCGCCAGCAGCCCAGGGGGTTCAACTAATGAAAAACTGTTTTTT. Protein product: CASSPGGSTNEKLFF.

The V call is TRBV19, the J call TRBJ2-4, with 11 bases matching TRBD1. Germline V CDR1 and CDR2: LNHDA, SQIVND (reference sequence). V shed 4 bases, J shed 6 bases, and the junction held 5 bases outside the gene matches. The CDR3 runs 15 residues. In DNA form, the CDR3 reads TGTGCCAGTAGTACCACCGGGACAGGGGGAAACATTCAGTACTTC. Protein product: CASSTTGTGGNIQYF.

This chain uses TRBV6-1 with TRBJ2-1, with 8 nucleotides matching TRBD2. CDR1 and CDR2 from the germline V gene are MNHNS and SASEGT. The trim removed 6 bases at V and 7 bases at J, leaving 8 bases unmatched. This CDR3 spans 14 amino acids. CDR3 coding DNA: TGTGCCAGCAGGCCGGGACTAGTTGTGAATGAGCAGTTCTTC. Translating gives CASRPGLVVNEQFF.

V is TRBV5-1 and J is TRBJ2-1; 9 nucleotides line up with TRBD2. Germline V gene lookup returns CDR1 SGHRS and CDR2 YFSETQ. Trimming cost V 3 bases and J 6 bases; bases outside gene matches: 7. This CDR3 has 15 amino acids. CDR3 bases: TGCGCCAGCAGCTACTTAGCGGGAGTGGTCAATGAGCAGTTCTTC. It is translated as CASSYLAGVVNEQFF.

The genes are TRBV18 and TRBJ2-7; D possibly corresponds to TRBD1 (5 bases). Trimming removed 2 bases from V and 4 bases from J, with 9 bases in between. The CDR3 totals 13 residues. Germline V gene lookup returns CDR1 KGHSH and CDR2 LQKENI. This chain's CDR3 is CASSPGAGYEQYF. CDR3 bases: TGTGCCAGCTCACCAGGGGCAGGGTACGAGCAGTACTTC.

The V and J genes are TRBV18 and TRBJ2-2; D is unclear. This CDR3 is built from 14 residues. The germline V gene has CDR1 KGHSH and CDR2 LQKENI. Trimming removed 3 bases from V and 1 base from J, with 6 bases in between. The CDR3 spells CASSPARNTGELFF. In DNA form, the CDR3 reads TGTGCCAGCTCACCCGCTAGGAACACCGGGGAGCTGTTTTTT.

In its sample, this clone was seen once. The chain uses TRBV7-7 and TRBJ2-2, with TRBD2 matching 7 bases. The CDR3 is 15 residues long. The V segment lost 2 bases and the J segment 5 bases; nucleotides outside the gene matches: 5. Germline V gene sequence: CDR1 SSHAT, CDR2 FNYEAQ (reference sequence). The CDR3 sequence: CASSLQREGTGELFF. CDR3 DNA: TGTGCCAGCAGCTTACAGCGGGAAGGGACCGGGGAGCTGTTTTTT. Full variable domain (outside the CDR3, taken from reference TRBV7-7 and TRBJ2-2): GAGVSQSPRYKVTKRGQDVTLRCDPISSHATLYWYQQALGQGPEFLTYFNYEAQPDKSGLPSDRFSAERPEGSISTLTIQRTEQRDSAMYRCASSLQREGTGELFFGEGSRLTVL.

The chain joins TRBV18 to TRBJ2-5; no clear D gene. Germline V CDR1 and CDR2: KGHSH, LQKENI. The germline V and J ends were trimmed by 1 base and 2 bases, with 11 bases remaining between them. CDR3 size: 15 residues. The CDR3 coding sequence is TGTGCCAGCTCACCACGTGCACAGACGCAAGAGACCCAGTACTTC. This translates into CASSPRAQTQETQYF.

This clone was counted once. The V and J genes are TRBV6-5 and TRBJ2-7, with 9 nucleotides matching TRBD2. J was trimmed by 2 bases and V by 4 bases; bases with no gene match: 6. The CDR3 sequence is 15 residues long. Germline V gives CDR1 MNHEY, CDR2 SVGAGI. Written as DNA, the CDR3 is TGTGCCAGCAGTTCGCCGGGACTAGCCGCCTACGAGCAGTACTTC. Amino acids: CASSSPGLAAYEQYF.

The CDR3, as DNA: TGTGCCAGCAGGCAGCAGGGGTTTGACGAGCAGTACTTC. Amino acid sequence: CASRQQGFDEQYF. The chain has TRBV11-2 and TRBJ2-7; TRBD1 might be the D (6 bases). The CDR3 loop spans 13 amino acids. Trimming left V 6 bases short and J 5 bases short, with 14 bases between. Germline CDR1 SGHAT, CDR2 FQNNGV.

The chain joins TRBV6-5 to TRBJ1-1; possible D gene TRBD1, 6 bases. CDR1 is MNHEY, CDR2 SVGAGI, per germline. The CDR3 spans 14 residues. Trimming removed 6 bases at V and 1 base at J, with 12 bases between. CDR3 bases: TGTGCCAGCAGCTTAGGACAGCCGAACACTGAAGCTTTCTTT. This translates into CASSLGQPNTEAFF.

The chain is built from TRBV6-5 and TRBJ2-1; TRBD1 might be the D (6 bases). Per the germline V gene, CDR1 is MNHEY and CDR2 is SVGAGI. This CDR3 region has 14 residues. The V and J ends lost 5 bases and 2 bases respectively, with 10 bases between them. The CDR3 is CASSVTGPYNEQFF. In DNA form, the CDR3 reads TGTGCCAGCAGTGTTACAGGGCCCTACAATGAGCAGTTCTTC.

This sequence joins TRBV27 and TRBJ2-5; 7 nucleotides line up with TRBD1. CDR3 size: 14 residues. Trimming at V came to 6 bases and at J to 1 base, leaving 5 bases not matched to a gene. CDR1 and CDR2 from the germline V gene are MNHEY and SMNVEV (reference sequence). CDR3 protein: CASRNRGGQETQYF. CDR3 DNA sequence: TGTGCCAGCAGAAACAGGGGCGGCCAAGAGACCCAGTACTTC.